This entry is about one T cell receptor (beta chain). The source of the sample is a study of blood T cell repertoires in COVID-19. The length of the CDR3 is 18 residues. Per germline, CDR1 LNHDA and CDR2 SQIVND (reference sequence). V lost 1 base, J lost 3 bases, and 10 bases stayed unmatched. Method: immunoSEQ multiplex PCR; TCRdb's copy keeps in-frame clones and lacks some. The sample shows roughly 280,000 clones, around nine tenths of them seen only once. The rearrangement uses TRBV19 and TRBJ2-2; 8 bases line up with TRBD1. Material for sequencing was peripheral blood. The sequence came from a man aged 40-55 years with active or convalescent COVID-19. The CDR3 protein is CASSIVAGGAMYTGELFF. The CDR3 nucleotides are TGTGCCAGTAGTATAGTCGCAGGGGGCGCGATGTACACCGGGGAGCTGTTTTTT.